This section outlines one T cell receptor (beta chain) sequence together with its context. Which antigen it targets is not known. Base qualities are not at hand, and no much larger clone is one base apart. Receptor amplification or capture employed the immunoSEQ multiplex PCR assay. A mixture of 60 forward primers for TCR Vbeta segments and 13 reverse primers for TCR Jbeta segments was used in the multiplex PCR. Amplification of the CDR3 region of rearranged TCR beta genes was performed with a multiplex PCR assay on genomic DNA. The Illumina HiSeq System was used to sequence the amplified TCR beta libraries as 87-base-pair reads. For the original study's pipeline: Across the roughly 600 repertoires, a later analysis counted tens of millions of unique TCR beta chains, 9 million to 14 million of which were shared by at least two donors. A nearest-neighbor algorithm error-corrected the raw reads and collapsed the reads into unique sequences, merging closely related sequences to remove PCR and sequencing errors. Alignment of CDR3 sequences to IMGT reference sequences was used to assign V, D and J gene segments. For a sequence to be retained, at least a six-nucleotide match to both a V gene segment and a J gene segment was required. A rearrangement counted as productive if the CDR3 had no stop codons and remained in frame with V and J, and every other rearrangement counted as non-productive. Following IMGT convention, CDR3 was defined as the stretch from the second conserved V-encoded cysteine up to the conserved J-encoded phenylalanine. In an earlier analysis of approximately 500 of the donors, sequences lacking an unambiguous match to a single V gene segment were excluded. In an earlier analysis of about 590 of the donors, a V segment was called functional when productive rearrangements were above 56.7%, and segregating when the standard deviation between donors exceeded 5%. A statistical classification framework was built to diagnose cytomegalovirus status from the catalog of TCR beta chain sequences. In a later analysis, V and J genes were assigned by comparing TCR nucleotide sequences against IMGT/GENE-DB human TR gene sequences. The TCRdist pipeline was used in a later analysis to assign CDR3 sequences and most-parsimonious VDJ recombination scenarios. A later analysis defined each TCR beta chain by its CDR3 amino acid sequence plus V-gene family, and excluded reads lacking a unique V-gene family. A later analysis removed 592 highly shared, low-generation-probability nucleotide sequences to deal with suspected cross-contamination and a sequencing artifact. In a later analysis, a clonal expansion index was calculated for each public chain from normalized within-repertoire ranks of inferred template counts. A later analysis computed generation probabilities with a VDJ recombination model fitted to out-of-frame rearrangements, and checked the results against IGoR. A later analysis scored TCR-TCR, TCR-HLA and TCR-CMV co-occurrence with hypergeometric tests, applying a repertoire-size bias correction to TCR pairs. A later analysis estimated false discovery rates by permuting HLA or CMV assignments 20 times. In a later analysis, co-occurring TCRs were grouped using DBSCAN, and TCRdist sequence similarity was added for clustering within HLA-allele-positive subsets. For co-occurrence clustering, repertoires with fewer than 30,000 or more than 120,000 public chains were excluded, along with about five repertoires with anomalous nucleotide sharing. This immuneACCESS table, as held by TCRdb, lists in-frame sequences with V and J called but not all clones. Of the missing ones, under half trace to an unresolved V gene in checked studies; the others have no known cause. From that table come the V and J calls and clone size; the DNA was used to work out D and trimming. The sample yields about 100,000 clones; around 79% were counted once. The top ten clones comprise 5% to 6.5% of the sample.

The sample is drawn from a study of cytomegalovirus exposure and HLA in healthy donors (TCRdb year 2017). For the wider study: An earlier analysis of some 620 of the donors reported 276 Gb of sequence data and 95 million to 130 million unique TCR beta sequences obtained from around 180 million T cells. Roughly 300 gigabases of sequencing data and 80 million or so unique TCR sequences were included in an early release covering 550 to 650 HLA-typed donors. Of the approximately 400 genotyped donors, 75% to 85% were placed in the genetic ancestry cluster associated with self-reported Caucasian donors. The aim of the study was to test whether cataloging public T cell receptors could identify signatures of past pathogen exposure. The T cell repertoires of 550 to 850 subjects were profiled by immunosequencing and related to cytomegalovirus serostatus. Besides the first cohort of about 730 subjects, a separate validation cohort made up of some 110 different subjects was used. To predict cytomegalovirus infection status, the study combined high-throughput TCR immunosequencing, statistical association of individual TCRs with disease status, and machine learning. To study patterns of TCR occurrence, a later analysis re-analyzed previously published TCR beta repertoires from more than 550 donors and added high-resolution HLA genotyping. In the later analysis, no new phenotypic data were used to find candidate immune exposures; instead, reliance was placed on TCR beta sequences and their occurrence across donors. An earlier analysis of roughly 600 of the donors used high-throughput TCR beta sequencing to judge whether each TCR beta V gene segment behaved as functional or pseudogenic. Donor age, sex, ethnicity and CMV serostatus were compiled together with the repertoire data. A later genetic analysis took genome-wide SNP genotypes for about three fifths of the 666 donors and used that subset as a discovery cohort. Every repertoire in the discovery cohort had been generated on one and the same sequencing platform. HLA typing included class I and class II loci at four-digit resolution. Typing coverage differed by locus: A, B, C, DRB1 and DQB1 were typed in roughly 629-630 donors, DQA1 in about 510, DPA1 in approximately 610, and DPB1 in about 450. Four or five DR-DQ haplotypes were handled as single units for association and clustering because linkage in the cohort was strong. Across about 380 genotyped donors of the cohort, an average of about 220,000 unique TCR beta nucleotide sequences per donor were sequenced, and approximately 19% of those sequences were non-productive. Overall results and qualifications from the work: Because the 87-base-pair reads could not distinguish some IMGT-functional V segments, including TRBV6-2 and TRBV6-3, those segments were excluded. The study gave a list of 150 to 200 TCR beta chains associated with cytomegalovirus. According to a later analysis, TCR association rates differed among HLA loci, with DRB1 alleles showing the most associated TCRs and HLA-C alleles showing the fewest. Linkage disequilibrium might explain the correlated functional status among segregating V segments, but an unknown experimental factor could not be excluded. CMV serostatus was the only immune exposure information available for the cohort. A few of the identified cytomegalovirus-associated TCR beta chains were confirmed in vitro to be specific for cytomegalovirus antigens. A further reported finding was that TCR beta sequences accurately predicted the HLA-A and HLA-B alleles for most subjects in the first cohort. V-gene and J-gene trimming of TCR beta chains was associated with a missense DCLRE1C variant in a later genetic analysis, and the association was replicated in an independent cohort. Most TCR sequences were observed very rarely across donors, whereas some public TCRs were present in many individuals. According to a later analysis, parvovirus B19, influenza, CMV and Epstein-Barr virus appeared linked to several top co-occurrence clusters. An earlier analysis of approximately 590 of the donors showed that most TCR beta V segments appeared in productive rearrangements either about 90% or about 30% of the time, which broadly matched IMGT annotations. A later genetic analysis reported fewer N-insertions in productive TCRs among donors in an Asian-associated ancestry cluster than the roughly 650-donor mean. In a later analysis, around 17,000 TCR beta sequences were associated with specific HLA alleles at a false discovery rate of 0.05. The classifier was reported to diagnose cytomegalovirus status with high specificity and sensitivity in both the original cohort and the validation cohort. According to the authors, the approach could potentially be generalized to other disease states and immunological phenotypes. The earlier analysis of some 560 of the donors excluded approximately 15 rarely observed V segments, including chromosome 9 orphons, because counts were too low. HLA typing was unavailable for some donors at each locus, so association tests used only the typed subset. When HLA alleles, especially DR and DQ, strongly co-occurred, attributing TCR associations to individual alleles was difficult. In a later analysis, most CMV-associated TCR beta chains were found to appear HLA-restricted, with HLA associations seemingly driven largely by CMV exposure. A later analysis found that HLA-associated TCR beta chains were more clonally expanded and had lower generation probabilities than equally common non-associated chains. The cohort was sequenced for TCR beta chains only, and without alpha or paired-chain data the features that could be detected were limited. A group of highly shared sequence variants was considered likely to be a technical artifact of the sequencing pipeline. Presence/absence analyses assumed roughly uniform sequencing depth across donors, an assumption that may not hold.

The cohort was made up of 650 to 700 healthy bone marrow donors. All cohort members were sampled while nominally healthy, although unrecorded immune exposures were likely present. The donor tested CMV seropositive and was one of the 289 seropositive cohort members. Every donor gave a peripheral blood sample, and the peripheral blood mononuclear cells from that sample were used for TCR beta sequencing. Genomic DNA was extracted from the blood cell samples with the Qiagen DNeasy Blood Extraction Kit. CDR1 and CDR2 were assigned from the germline V gene as SQVTM and ANQGSEA. Trimming leaves V shorter by 6 bases and J shorter by 4 bases, with the junction holding 5 bases beyond the gene matches. From its cysteine to its phenylalanine, the CDR3 spans 12 amino acids. The DNA shown is the 36-base CDR3, in frame from base 1.

Material for sequencing was PBMCs. The clonotype originates from a man between 60 and 75 years old in good health and CMV-seropositive. The chain is encoded by TRBV29-1 joined to TRBJ2-5, with 7 bases aligning to TRBD1. The encoded CDR3 is CSVATGSETQYF. The DNA sequence is as follows: TGCAGCGTCGCGACAGGGTCAGAGACCCAGTACTTC. The reference TRBV29-1 and TRBJ2-5 proteins fill in what lies around the CDR3, so the full variable domain reads SAVISQKPSRDICQRGTSLTIQCQVDSQVTMMFWYRQQPGQSLTLIATANQGSEATYESGFVIDKFPISRPNLTFSTLTVSNMSPEDSSIYLCSVATGSETQYFGPGTRLLVL.